A single T cell receptor (beta chain) is shown here with its context. The record originates from a study of shared clonotypes between healthy human individuals. Germline V gene sequence: CDR1 MDHEN, CDR2 SYDVKM. The CDR3 has 15 amino acids. The V and J ends lost 4 bases and 7 bases respectively, with 17 bases between them. The data were produced by immunoSEQ multiplex PCR, yet TCRdb's version contains in-frame clones alone and is incomplete. This sample has over 700,000 clones, with roughly 72% found just once. Sequencing used memory CD4+ T cells sorted from blood. Regarding subset: CD45RA-negative fraction. This chain links TRBV28 with TRBJ2-1; D is ambiguous. The source is a woman in her 30s in good health. Here the CDR3 reads CASSWTLGQANEQFF. In DNA, the CDR3 is TGTGCCAGCAGTTGGACGCTTGGGCAGGCTAATGAGCAGTTCTTC.